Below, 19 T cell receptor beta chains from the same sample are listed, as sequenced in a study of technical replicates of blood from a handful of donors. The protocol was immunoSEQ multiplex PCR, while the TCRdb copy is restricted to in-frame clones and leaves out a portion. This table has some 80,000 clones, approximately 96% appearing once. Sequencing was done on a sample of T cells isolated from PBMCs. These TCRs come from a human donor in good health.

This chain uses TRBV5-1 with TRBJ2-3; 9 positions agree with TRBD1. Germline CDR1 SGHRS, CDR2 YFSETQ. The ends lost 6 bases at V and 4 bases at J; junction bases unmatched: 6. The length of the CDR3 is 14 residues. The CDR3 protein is CASKGQGVSDTQYF. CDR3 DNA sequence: TGCGCCAGCAAGGGACAGGGAGTATCAGATACGCAGTATTTT.

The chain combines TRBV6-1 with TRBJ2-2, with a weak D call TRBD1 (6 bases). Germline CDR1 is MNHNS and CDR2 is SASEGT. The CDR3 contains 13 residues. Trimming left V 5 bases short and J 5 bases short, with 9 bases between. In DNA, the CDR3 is TGTGCCAGCAGTCTCACAGGGACCGGGGAGCTGTTTTTT. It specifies CASSLTGTGELFF.

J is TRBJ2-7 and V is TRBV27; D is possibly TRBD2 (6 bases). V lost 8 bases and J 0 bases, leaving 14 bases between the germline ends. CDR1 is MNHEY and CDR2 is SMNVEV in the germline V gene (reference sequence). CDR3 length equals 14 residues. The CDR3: CASRGTASSYEQYF. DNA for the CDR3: TGTGCCAGCCGGGGGACGGCCAGCTCCTACGAGCAGTACTTC.

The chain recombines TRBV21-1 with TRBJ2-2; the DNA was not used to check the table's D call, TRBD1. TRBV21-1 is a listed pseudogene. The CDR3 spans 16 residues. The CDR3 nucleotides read TGTGCCAGCAGCACTCGGGACAGGGGGCTTAACGGGGAGCTGTTTTTT. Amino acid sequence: CASSTRDRGLNGELFF.

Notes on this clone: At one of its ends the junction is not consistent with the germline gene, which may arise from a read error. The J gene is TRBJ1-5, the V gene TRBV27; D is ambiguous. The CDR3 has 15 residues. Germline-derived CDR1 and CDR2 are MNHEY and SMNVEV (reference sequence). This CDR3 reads CASRLYGGGNQPQHF. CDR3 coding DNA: TGTGCCAGCAGATTATACGGTGGTGGCAATCAGCCCCAGCATTTT.

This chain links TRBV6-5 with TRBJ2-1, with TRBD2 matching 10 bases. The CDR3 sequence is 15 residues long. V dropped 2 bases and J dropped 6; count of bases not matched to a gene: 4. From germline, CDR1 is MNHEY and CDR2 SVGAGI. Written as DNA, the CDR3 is TGTGCCAGCAGTTACACGCTAGCGGGAGCCAATGAGCAGTTCTTC. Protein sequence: CASSYTLAGANEQFF.

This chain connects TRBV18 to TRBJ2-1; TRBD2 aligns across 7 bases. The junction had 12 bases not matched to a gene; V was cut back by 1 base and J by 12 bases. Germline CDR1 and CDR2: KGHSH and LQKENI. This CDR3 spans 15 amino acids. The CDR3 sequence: CASSPQILAPMRQFF. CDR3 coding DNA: TGTGCCAGCTCACCACAAATACTAGCGCCAATGAGGCAGTTCTTC.

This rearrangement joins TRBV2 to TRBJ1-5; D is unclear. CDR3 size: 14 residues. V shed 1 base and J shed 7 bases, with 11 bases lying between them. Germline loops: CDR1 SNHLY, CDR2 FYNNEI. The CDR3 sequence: CASSEEEASQPQHF. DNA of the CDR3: TGTGCCAGCAGTGAAGAGGAGGCAAGCCAGCCCCAGCATTTT.

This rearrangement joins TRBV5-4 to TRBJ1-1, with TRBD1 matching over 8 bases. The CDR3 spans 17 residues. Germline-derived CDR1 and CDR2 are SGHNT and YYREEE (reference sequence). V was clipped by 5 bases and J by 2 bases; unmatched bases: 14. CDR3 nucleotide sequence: TGTGCCAGCAGGGATTCTTTCATGGACAGGGTAAACACTGAAGCTTTCTTT. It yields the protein CASRDSFMDRVNTEAFF.

This CDR3 reads CATYRGRNTEAFF. CDR3 nucleotide sequence: TGTGCCACCTACAGGGGGCGTAACACTGAAGCTTTCTTT. The rearrangement links TRBV6-5 to TRBJ1-1, with 9 positions matching TRBD1. The CDR3 sequence is 13 residues long. The trim removed 10 bases at V and 2 bases at J, leaving 5 bases unmatched. Germline assignment: CDR1 MNHEY and CDR2 SVGAGI.

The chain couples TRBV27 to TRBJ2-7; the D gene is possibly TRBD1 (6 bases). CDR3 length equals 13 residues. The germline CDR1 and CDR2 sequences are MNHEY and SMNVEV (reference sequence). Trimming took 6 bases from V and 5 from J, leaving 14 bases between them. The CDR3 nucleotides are TGTGCCAGCAGCTGGGGGCCGGGGAACGAGCAGTACTTC. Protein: CASSWGPGNEQYF.

CDR3 sequence reads: CAWSVRRNGYTF. The CDR3 DNA reads TGTGCCTGGAGTGTACGTAGAAATGGCTACACCTTC. The chain has TRBV30 and TRBJ1-2; unclear D gene. The germline V gene encodes CDR1 GTSNPN and CDR2 SVGIG (reference sequence). The CDR3 totals 12 residues. Trimming cost V 0 bases and J 6 bases, with 8 bases left between them. Combining the CDR3 with reference TRBV30 and TRBJ1-2 gives the whole variable domain SQTIHQWPATLVQPVGSPLSLECTVEGTSNPNLYWYRQAAGRGLQLLFYSVGIGQISSEVPQNLSASRPQDRQFILSSKKLLLSDSGFYLCAWSVRRNGYTFGSGTRLTVV.

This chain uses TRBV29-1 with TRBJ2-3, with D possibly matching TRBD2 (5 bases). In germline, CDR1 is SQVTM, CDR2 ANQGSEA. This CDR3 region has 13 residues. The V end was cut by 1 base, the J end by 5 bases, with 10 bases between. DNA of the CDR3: TGCAGCGTTGAAGGAGGGAGAGGAGATACGCAGTATTTT. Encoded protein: CSVEGGRGDTQYF.

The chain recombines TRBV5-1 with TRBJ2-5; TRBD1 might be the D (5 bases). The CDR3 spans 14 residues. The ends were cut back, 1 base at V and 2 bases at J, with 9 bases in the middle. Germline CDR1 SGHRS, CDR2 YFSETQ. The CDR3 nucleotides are TGCGCCAGCAGCTTGCGACAGCTACAAGAGACCCAGTACTTC. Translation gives CASSLRQLQETQYF.

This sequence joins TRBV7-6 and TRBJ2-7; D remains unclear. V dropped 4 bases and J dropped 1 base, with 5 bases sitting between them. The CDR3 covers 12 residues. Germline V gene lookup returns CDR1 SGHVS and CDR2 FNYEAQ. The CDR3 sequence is CASSSASYEQYF. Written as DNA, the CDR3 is TGTGCCAGCAGCTCCGCGTCCTACGAGCAGTACTTC.

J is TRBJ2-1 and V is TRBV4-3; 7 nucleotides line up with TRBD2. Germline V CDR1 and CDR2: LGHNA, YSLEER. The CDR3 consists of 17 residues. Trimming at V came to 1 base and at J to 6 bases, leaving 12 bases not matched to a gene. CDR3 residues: CASSQASGTTKTNEQFF. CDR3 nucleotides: TGCGCCAGCAGCCAAGCGTCCGGGACTACCAAGACCAATGAGCAGTTCTTC.

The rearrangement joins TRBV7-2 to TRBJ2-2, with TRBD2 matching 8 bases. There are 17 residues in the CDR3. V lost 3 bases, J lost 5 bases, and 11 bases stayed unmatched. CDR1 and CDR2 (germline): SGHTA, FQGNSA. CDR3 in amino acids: CASSLRVASGPTGELFF. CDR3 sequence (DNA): TGTGCCAGCAGCTTGAGAGTAGCTAGCGGGCCAACCGGGGAGCTGTTTTTT.

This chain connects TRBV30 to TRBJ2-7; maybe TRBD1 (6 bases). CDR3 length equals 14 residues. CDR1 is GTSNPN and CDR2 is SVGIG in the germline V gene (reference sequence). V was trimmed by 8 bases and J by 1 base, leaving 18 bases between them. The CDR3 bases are TGTGCCGGCAACAGGGCGCCAGTTTCCTACGAGCAGTACTTC. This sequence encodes CAGNRAPVSYEQYF.

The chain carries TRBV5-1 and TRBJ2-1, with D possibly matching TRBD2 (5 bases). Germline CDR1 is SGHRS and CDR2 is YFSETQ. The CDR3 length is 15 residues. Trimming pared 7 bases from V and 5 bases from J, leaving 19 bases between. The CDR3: CASLETRGAHNEQFF. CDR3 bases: TGCGCCAGCTTAGAGACCCGGGGAGCCCACAATGAGCAGTTCTTC.